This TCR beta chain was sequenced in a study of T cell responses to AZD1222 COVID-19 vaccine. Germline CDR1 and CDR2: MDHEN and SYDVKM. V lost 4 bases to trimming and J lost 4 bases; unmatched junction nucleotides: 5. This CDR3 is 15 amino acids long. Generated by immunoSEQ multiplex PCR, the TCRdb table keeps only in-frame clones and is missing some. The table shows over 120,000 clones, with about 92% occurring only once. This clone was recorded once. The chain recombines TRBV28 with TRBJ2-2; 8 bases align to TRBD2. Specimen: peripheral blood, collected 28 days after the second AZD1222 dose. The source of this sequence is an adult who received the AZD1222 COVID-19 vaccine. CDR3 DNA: TGTGCCAGCAGTTCCCCGGGAGGGCGCACCGGGGAGCTGTTTTTT. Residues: CASSSPGGRTGELFF.